The 7 T cell receptor beta chains below were found in one sample sequenced in a study of somatic mutations in cytotoxic T cells in rheumatoid arthritis. Produced via immunoSEQ multiplex PCR; TCRdb's table is partial and in-frame only. The table has about 14,000 clones, more than 60% seen once; the top ten hold more than 15%. Sequencing was performed on CD8+ T cells sorted from blood. The origin of the receptors is an adult with rheumatoid arthritis.

To note about this clone: The junction does not match germline at one end; this may be a read error. The CDR3 DNA is TGTGCCAGCAGTGGGGCCCCACGGGTCTTC. Translation: CASSGAPRVF. The chain carries TRBV2 and TRBJ2-1; no clear D. The CDR3 totals 10 residues. Germline CDR1 and CDR2: SNHLY and FYNNEI.

The V call is TRBV7-2, the J call TRBJ1-1; D might be TRBD1 (5 bases). The CDR3 sequence is 13 residues long. Trimming removed 5 bases from V and 5 bases from J, with 12 bases in between. Germline values: CDR1 SGHTA, CDR2 FQGNSA. The DNA for the CDR3 is TGTGCCAGCAGCCCATTCACAGGAACTGAAGCTTTCTTT. This translates into CASSPFTGTEAFF.

The chain is built from TRBV6-1 and TRBJ1-1; 7 nucleotides agree with TRBD1. The CDR3 consists of 14 residues. Trimming cost V 1 base and J 10 bases; bases outside gene matches: 9. CDR1 is MNHNS and CDR2 is SASEGT in the germline V gene. In DNA, the CDR3 is TGTGCCAGCAGTGAAGGCAGGGGGATATCGGGAGCTTTCTTT. Protein product: CASSEGRGISGAFF.

The chain uses TRBV7-8 and TRBJ2-7, with TRBD1 matching 7 bases. The germline V gene encodes CDR1 SGHVS and CDR2 FQNEAQ. The CDR3 has 14 residues. Trimming took 4 bases from V and 2 from J; bases not matched to a gene: 5. The CDR3 nucleotides are TGTGCCAGCAGCTCATACAGGGGAACCTACGAGCAGTACTTC. It is translated as CASSSYRGTYEQYF.

This chain uses TRBV9 with TRBJ2-6; 9 bases agree with TRBD1. The V and J ends lost 3 bases and 0 bases, in that order; junction bases with no gene match: 4. This CDR3 has 17 residues. CDR1 is SGDLS, CDR2 YYNGEE, per germline. The CDR3 reads CASSDRQGVSGANVLTF. CDR3 DNA sequence: TGTGCCAGCAGCGATCGACAGGGGGTCTCTGGGGCCAACGTCCTGACTTTC.

V is TRBV4-2 and J is TRBJ2-1; 9 bases agree with TRBD1. This CDR3 comprises 16 residues. Per the germline V gene, CDR1 is LGHNA and CDR2 is YNFKEQ. V lost 2 bases to trimming and J lost 5 bases; unmatched junction nucleotides: 7. In nucleotides, the CDR3 is TGTGCCAGCAGCCAACCCCTCCGGACAGGGGACAATGAGCAGTTCTTC. Translation gives CASSQPLRTGDNEQFF.

DNA for the CDR3: TGTGCCAGCAGCTTTCATGGCAGCTACGAGCAGTACGTC. Its translation is CASSFHGSYEQYV. The chain carries TRBV5-6 and TRBJ2-7; no firm D call. The CDR3 spans 13 residues. Germline CDR1 SGHDT, CDR2 YYEEEE. Trimming took 2 bases from V and 3 from J, leaving 9 bases between them.